The clone carrying this T cell receptor beta chain came up a few times. This specimen comes from a study of T-cell reconstitution after alpha-beta-depleted transplantation in children. Germline V gene data show CDR1 as DFQATT and CDR2 as SNEGSKA (reference sequence). The CDR3 consists of 15 residues. Molecular barcoding with unique molecular identifiers was used for the TCRbeta library. TCRdb independently ran MiXCR on the PCR reads; one entry per CDR3 protein. The sample yields about 640,000 distinct CDR3 sequences, 16% seen once. J is TRBJ1-1 and V is TRBV20-1; D gene uncertain. The specimen comprised PBMCs from the stem cell graft donor, sampled from the stem cell graft. The sequence came from a human donor who donated a stem cell graft to a child with acute myeloid leukemia. CDR3 bases: TGCAGCGCGAGCCCTTCTCCCGATCAAAAATTTGAAGCTTTCTTT. This codes for CSASPSPDQKFEAFF.